This T cell receptor beta chain was identified during a study of OX40 agonist ivuxolimab in advanced cancers. This table comes from immunoSEQ multiplex PCR, and its TCRdb copy is limited to in-frame clones, with some not included. This table holds around 41,000 clones, around nine tenths found once. This clonotype was obtained from an adult with an advanced solid tumor such as melanoma, head and neck, liver or kidney cancer. The specimen comprised CD4+ or CD8+ T cells sorted from blood, sampled in a trial of the OX40 agonist ivuxolimab.

The CDR3 sequence is CASSLGGNRNSPLHF. As DNA, the CDR3 is TGTGCCAGCAGCTTAGGGGGGAATAGGAATTCACCCCTCCACTTT. The rearrangement uses TRBV7-9 and TRBJ1-6, with D tentatively TRBD1 (5 bases). The CDR3 totals 15 residues. The germline V and J ends were trimmed by 1 base and 7 bases, with 11 bases remaining between them. Germline V gives CDR1 SEHNR, CDR2 FQNEAQ (reference sequence).